This TCR beta chain was sequenced for a study of T cells in Graves' hyperthyroidism and ophthalmopathy. Together with thyroid ultrasound, orbital computed tomography, serum thyroxine and TRAb, clinical symptoms were used for diagnoses. The CDR3 is made up of 15 amino acids. The V gene's germline CDR1 is MNHEY and CDR2 SMNVEV (reference sequence). V trimming: 4 bases; J trimming: 2 bases; junction bases outside the gene matches: 2. TCR beta CDR3 regions were amplified from RNA transcripts. The primer set for the first-round RT-PCR of the TCR CDR3 was HTBI. From the multiplex PCR reads, TCRdb called clonotypes with MiXCR, one entry per CDR3 protein. The table lists 600,000 to 650,000 distinct CDR3 sequences, roughly 20% of them singletons.

The sequence came from a man aged 30 to 39 with Graves' ophthalmopathy. This chain links TRBV27 with TRBJ2-2, with TRBD2 matching 9 bases. The material sequenced was blood. The DNA for the CDR3 is TGTGCCAGCAGTTCGCGGGAGGGCAACACCGGGGAGCTGTTTTTT. It codes for CASSSREGNTGELFF.